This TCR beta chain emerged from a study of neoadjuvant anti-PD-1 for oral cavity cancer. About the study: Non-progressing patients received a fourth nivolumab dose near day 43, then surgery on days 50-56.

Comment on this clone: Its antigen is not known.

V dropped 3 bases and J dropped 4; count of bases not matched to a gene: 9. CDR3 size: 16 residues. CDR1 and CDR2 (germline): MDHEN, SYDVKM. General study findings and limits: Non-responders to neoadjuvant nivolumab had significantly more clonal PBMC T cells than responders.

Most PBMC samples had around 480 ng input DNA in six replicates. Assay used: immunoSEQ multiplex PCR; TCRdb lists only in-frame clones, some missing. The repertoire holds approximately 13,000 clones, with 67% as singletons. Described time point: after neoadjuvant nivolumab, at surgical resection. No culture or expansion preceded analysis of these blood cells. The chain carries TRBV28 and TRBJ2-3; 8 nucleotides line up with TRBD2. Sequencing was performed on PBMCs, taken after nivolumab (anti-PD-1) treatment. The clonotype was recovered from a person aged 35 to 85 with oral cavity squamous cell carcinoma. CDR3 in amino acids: CASSFPGLAGSDTQYF. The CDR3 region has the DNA TGTGCCAGCAGTTTCCCCGGGCTAGCGGGTTCAGATACGCAGTATTTT.